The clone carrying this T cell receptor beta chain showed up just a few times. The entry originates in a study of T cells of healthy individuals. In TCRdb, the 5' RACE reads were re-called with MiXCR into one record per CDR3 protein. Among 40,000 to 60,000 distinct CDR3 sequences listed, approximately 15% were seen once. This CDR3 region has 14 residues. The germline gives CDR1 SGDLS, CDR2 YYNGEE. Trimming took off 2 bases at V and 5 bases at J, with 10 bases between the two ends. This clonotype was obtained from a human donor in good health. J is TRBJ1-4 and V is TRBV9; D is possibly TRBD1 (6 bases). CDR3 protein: CASSVGRGNEKLFF. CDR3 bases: TGTGCCAGCAGCGTGGGTAGGGGGAATGAAAAACTGTTTTTT.